This T cell receptor (beta chain) is from a study of cytomegalovirus exposure and HLA in healthy donors. Use of 60 Vbeta and 13 Jbeta primers characterized the PCR. Repertoires were generated with immunoSEQ multiplex PCR, while TCRdb's copy carries only in-frame clones and drops some. The clone table shows 140,000 or so clones, with the ten largest holding approximately 1%. The source material was PBMCs. The sequence was obtained from a male donor in good health and CMV-seronegative.

CDR3 loop: CASSQRPGQSNYGYTF. The CDR3 DNA reads TGTGCCAGCAGCCAGCGACCGGGACAGTCTAACTATGGCTACACCTTC. The chain is built from TRBV13 and TRBJ1-2, with 7 positions matching TRBD1. CDR3 size: 16 residues. V shed 5 bases and J 0 bases; nucleotides not matched to a gene: 9. In germline, CDR1 is PRHDT, CDR2 FYEKMQ (reference sequence).